The entry below describes one T cell receptor (beta chain). What it binds is not known. This specimen belongs to a study of PD-1 blockade in mismatch repair-deficient tumors. The V end was cut by 7 bases, the J end by 6 bases, with 16 bases between. The CDR3 totals 14 residues. The germline V gene has CDR1 LNHDA and CDR2 SQIVND (reference sequence). Data came from immunoSEQ multiplex PCR; TCRdb stores just in-frame clones and leaves some out. The sample has fewer than 20,000 clones, roughly 80% seen once. Overall study findings and caveats: Rapid post-treatment expansion, then contraction, generally preceding radiologic response, marked tumor-resident clones.

This clonotype was obtained from an adult with mismatch repair-deficient cancer. The rearrangement joins TRBV19 to TRBJ2-1; the D is unclear. This specimen was PBMCs, taken 4 weeks after starting pembrolizumab. CDR3: CASTPFDRLNEQFF. CDR3 DNA: TGTGCCAGTACCCCATTCGATCGACTCAATGAGCAGTTCTTC.